A single T cell receptor beta chain is shown here with its context. Its matching antigen is unknown. The CDR3 has 17 amino acids. The germline V gene has CDR1 LGHNA and CDR2 YNFKEQ. V lost 1 base and J lost 7, with 20 bases in between. This specimen comes from a study of cytomegalovirus exposure and HLA in healthy donors. Whole-study findings and limits: Based on reports, TCR beta sequences accurately predicted HLA-A and HLA-B alleles for most subjects.

Use of 60 Vbeta and 13 Jbeta primers characterized the PCR. The data were produced by immunoSEQ multiplex PCR, yet TCRdb's version contains in-frame clones alone and is incomplete. Here the sample spans roughly 180,000 clones, about 85% being singletons. The rearrangement uses TRBV4-2 and TRBJ1-5, with D possibly being TRBD1 (6 bases). Sequencing input: PBMCs. The source of this sequence is a girl between 10 and 17 years old in good health and CMV-seropositive. The CDR3 is CASSQGFSGTSDQPQHF. The CDR3 DNA reads TGTGCCAGCAGCCAAGGCTTTTCGGGGACATCCGACCAGCCCCAGCATTTT.